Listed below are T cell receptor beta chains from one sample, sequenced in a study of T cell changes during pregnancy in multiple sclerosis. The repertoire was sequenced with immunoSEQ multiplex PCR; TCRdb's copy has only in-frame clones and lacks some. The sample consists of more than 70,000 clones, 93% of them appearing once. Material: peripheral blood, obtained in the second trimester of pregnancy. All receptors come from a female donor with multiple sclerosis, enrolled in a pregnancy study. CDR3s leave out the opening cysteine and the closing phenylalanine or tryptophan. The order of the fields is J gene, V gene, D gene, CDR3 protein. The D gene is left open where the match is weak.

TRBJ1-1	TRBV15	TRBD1	ATSRTIQGARTEAF
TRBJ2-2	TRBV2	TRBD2	ASSETSGGLRYGELF
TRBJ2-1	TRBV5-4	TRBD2	ASSLAGTRSNNEQF
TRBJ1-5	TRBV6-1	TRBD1	ASSEVPAGGRQPQH
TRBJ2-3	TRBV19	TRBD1	ASSPGTGTPMTQY
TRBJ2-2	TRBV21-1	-	ASSQKPGHLNTGELF
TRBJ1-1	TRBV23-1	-	ARNPGGNWGTEAF
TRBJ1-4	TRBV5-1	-	ASSSTTGINEKLF
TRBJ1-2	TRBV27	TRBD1	ATLSVKGQTFYGYT
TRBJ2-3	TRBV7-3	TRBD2	ASSSGVAGRNTDTQY
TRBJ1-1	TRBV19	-	ASNPQGQNTEAF
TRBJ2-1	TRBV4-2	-	ASSQGGYELEYSYNEQF
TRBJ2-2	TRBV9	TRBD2	ASSFGLAGGNTGELF
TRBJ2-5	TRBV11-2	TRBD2	ASSLGAGEPKTQY
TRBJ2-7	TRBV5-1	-	ASRTEHGDEQY
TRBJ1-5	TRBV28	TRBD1	ASSPGGPYQPQH
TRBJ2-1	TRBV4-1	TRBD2	ASRLSGGVNNEQF
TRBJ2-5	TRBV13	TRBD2	ATRGGMGSTQETQY
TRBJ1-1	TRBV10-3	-	AISATVNTEAF
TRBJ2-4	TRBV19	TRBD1	ASSIVPGQGPSIQY
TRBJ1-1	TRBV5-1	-	ASSLTGVNTEAF
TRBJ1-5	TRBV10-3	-	AISPQGRSNQPQH
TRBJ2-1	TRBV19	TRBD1	ASSILPGTGGNEQF
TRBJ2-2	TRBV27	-	ASSSTQGAGELF
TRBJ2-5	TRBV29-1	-	SVDRDYRGETQY
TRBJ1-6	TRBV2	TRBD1	ASSNTGTGRSPLH
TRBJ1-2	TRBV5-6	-	ASSLAGSSYGYT
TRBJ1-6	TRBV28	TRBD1	ASIRYEGAVSYNSPLH
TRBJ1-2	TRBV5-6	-	ASIQGSGYGYT
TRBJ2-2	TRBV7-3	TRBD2	ASSLMALTSGGDFGELF
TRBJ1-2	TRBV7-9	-	ASSLTSGNYGYT